The 29 T cell receptor beta chains in this list originate from one sample, sequenced in a study of blood T cell repertoires in COVID-19 (dated by TCRdb to 2020 to 2022). To prepare the library, the immunoSEQ multiplex PCR assay was applied. TCRdb took over this immuneACCESS table, retaining in-frame rearrangements with V and J assigned. Such tables are incomplete; in checked studies, under half of the missing clones stem from an unresolved V gene, and the remainder is unexplained. The sample table holds some 270,000 clones, of which over 75% were seen once. The ten largest make up 3.5% to 5.5% of the sample. Sequencing was done on a sample of PBMCs or T cells enriched from blood (not recorded which). The source of these receptors is a woman aged 30 to 39 who had recovered from COVID-19.

V usage is TRBV16 and J usage is TRBJ1-1; 8 nucleotides line up with TRBD1. Germline trimming cut 3 bases from V and 4 bases from J; bases unmatched to any gene: 4. The CDR3 totals 14 residues. The germline V gene encodes CDR1 KGHSY and CDR2 FQNENV. The CDR3 bases are TGTGCCAGCAGCCAGGGGACAGGAGGCACTGAAGCTTTCTTT. This codes for CASSQGTGGTEAFF.

V usage is TRBV30 and J usage is TRBJ1-2; no reliable D call. Germline-derived CDR1 and CDR2 are GTSNPN and SVGIG (reference sequence). The CDR3 sequence is 12 residues long. V lost 3 bases to trimming and J lost 6 bases, with 11 bases between them. Here the CDR3 reads CAWRIASDGYTF. In DNA, the CDR3 is TGTGCCTGGAGGATTGCAAGCGATGGCTACACCTTC.

The chain couples TRBV6-2 or TRBV6-3 to TRBJ2-2; TRBD1 aligns across 7 bases. Trimming cost V 4 bases and J 3 bases; bases outside gene matches: 2. CDR1 and CDR2 from the germline V gene are MNHEY and SVGEGT. This CDR3 has 14 residues. CDR3 in DNA: TGTGCCAGCAGTTCGGGGACAGACACCGGGGAGCTGTTTTTT. It codes for CASSSGTDTGELFF.

This chain joins TRBV11-2 and TRBJ2-7; TRBD2 matches 10 bases. Looked up from germline, CDR1 is SGHAT and CDR2 is FQNNGV. CDR3 size: 16 residues. J was trimmed by 0 bases and V by 4 bases; bases with no gene match: 6. The CDR3 protein is CASSSQTSGPSYEQYF. In DNA, the CDR3 is TGTGCCAGCAGCTCGCAGACTAGCGGGCCCTCCTACGAGCAGTACTTC.

This chain joins TRBV7-8 and TRBJ1-5; perhaps TRBD1 as D (6 bases). Germline CDR1 is SGHVS and CDR2 is FQNEAQ. Trimming took 7 bases from V and 1 from J, leaving 20 bases between them. This CDR3 spans 17 amino acids. In DNA form, the CDR3 reads TGTGCCAGCACCATGAGAGGGGGTTCGGCGAGCAATCAGCCCCAGCATTTT. This gives the protein CASTMRGGSASNQPQHF.

The chain is built from TRBV29-1 and TRBJ2-3; 9 bases are a match to TRBD2. V was pared by 0 bases and J by 2 bases, with 6 bases of the junction left unmatched. The CDR3 runs 16 residues. Looked up from germline, CDR1 is SQVTM and CDR2 is ANQGSEA. In DNA form, the CDR3 reads TGCAGCGTTGAAGATTTTCCTAGCGGGATCACAGATACGCAGTATTTT. As protein: CSVEDFPSGITDTQYF.

V and J are TRBV2 and TRBJ1-1, with unresolved D. Trimming removed 8 bases at V and 2 bases at J, with 12 bases between. The CDR3 spans 13 residues. Germline values: CDR1 SNHLY, CDR2 FYNNEI. The CDR3 region has the DNA TGTGCCAGCGGTAGAAATGCAAACACTGAAGCTTTCTTT. Amino acid sequence: CASGRNANTEAFF. Full variable domain (outside the CDR3, taken from reference TRBV2 and TRBJ1-1): EPEVTQTPSHQVTQMGQEVILRCVPISNHLYFYWYRQILGQKVEFLVSFYNNEISEKSEIFDDQFSVERPDGSNFTLKIRSTKLEDSAMYFCASGRNANTEAFFGQGTRLTVV.

This clone was picked up a small number of times. The chain joins TRBV4-2 to TRBJ1-1; TRBD1 matches 9 bases. Germline CDR1 LGHNA, CDR2 YNFKEQ. Trimming took 0 bases from V and 8 from J; bases not matched to a gene: 10. This CDR3 is 16 amino acids long. DNA of the CDR3: TGTGCCAGCAGCCAAGATCCCCGGGACAGGGCCCAAGAAGCTTTCTTT. Translation: CASSQDPRDRAQEAFF.

The genes are TRBV6-5 and TRBJ2-1, with D perhaps TRBD2 (7 bases). The V gene's germline CDR1 is MNHEY and CDR2 SVGAGI. The CDR3 totals 15 residues. Trimming pared 7 bases from V and 3 bases from J, leaving 16 bases between. In DNA form, the CDR3 reads TGTGCCAGCACCGAATGGGGGGGCCTCTACAATGAGCAGTTCTTC. It codes for CASTEWGGLYNEQFF.

The CDR3 reads CASSQVNRGVEQYF. CDR3 DNA sequence: TGTGCCAGCAGCCAAGTTAACAGGGGGGTCGAGCAGTACTTC. The chain carries TRBV3-1 (or the pseudogene TRBV3-2) and TRBJ2-7; the match to TRBD1 covers 8 bases. The CDR3 sequence is 14 residues long. Unmatched junction bases numbered 5, after V lost 1 base and J lost 6 bases. Looked up from germline, CDR1 is LGHDT and CDR2 is YNNKEL (reference sequence).

The chain joins TRBV4-2 to TRBJ1-5; 8 bases agree with TRBD1. Germline V CDR1 and CDR2: LGHNA, YNFKEQ. The ends lost 1 base at V and 5 bases at J; junction bases unmatched: 16. This CDR3 has 19 amino acids. The CDR3, as DNA: TGTGCCAGCAGCCAAGTACTTTTAGGGGCGGACAGGGTGGATCAGCCCCAGCATTTT. Its protein is CASSQVLLGADRVDQPQHF.

The chain carries TRBV7-9 and TRBJ1-1; 8 positions agree with TRBD1. Germline values: CDR1 SEHNR, CDR2 FQNEAQ (reference sequence). V trimming: 1 base; J trimming: 5 bases; junction bases outside the gene matches: 12. The CDR3 length is 17 residues. The CDR3 here is CASSLGTGLVRRTEAFF. The CDR3, as DNA: TGTGCCAGCAGCTTAGGGACAGGGCTGGTTCGTAGGACTGAAGCTTTCTTT. Drawing the rest from reference TRBV7-9 and TRBJ1-1, the complete variable domain is DTGVSQNPRHKITKRGQNVTFRCDPISEHNRLYWYRQTLGQGPEFLTYFQNEAQLEKSRLLSDRFSAERPKGSFSTLEIQRTEQGDSAMYLCASSLGTGLVRRTEAFFGQGTRLTVV.

The chain uses TRBV30 and TRBJ2-1, with 8 bases fitting TRBD2. The V gene end was trimmed by 7 bases and the J gene end by 1 base; junction bases not matched to a gene: 3. The germline V gene has CDR1 GTSNPN and CDR2 SVGIG (reference sequence). This CDR3 is 13 amino acids long. The CDR3, as DNA: TGTGCCTTCCCGGGGGGGTCCTACAATGAGCAGTTCTTC. It translates to CAFPGGSYNEQFF.

This chain connects TRBV2 to TRBJ1-2; D might be TRBD1 (5 bases). CDR1 and CDR2 from the germline V gene are SNHLY and FYNNEI. CDR3 size: 13 residues. V gave up 6 bases and J gave up 6 bases, with 14 bases separating them. CDR3 residues: CASSGRQPDGYTF. CDR3 DNA sequence: TGTGCCAGCAGCGGGCGACAGCCTGATGGCTACACCTTC. The whole variable domain, filled in from reference TRBV2 and TRBJ1-2, reads EPEVTQTPSHQVTQMGQEVILRCVPISNHLYFYWYRQILGQKVEFLVSFYNNEISEKSEIFDDQFSVERPDGSNFTLKIRSTKLEDSAMYFCASSGRQPDGYTFGSGTRLTVV.

The table lists this clone with a count of one. V usage is TRBV5-1 and J usage is TRBJ2-7, with D tentatively TRBD1 (5 bases). Trimming shortened V by 3 bases and J by 6 bases, and 16 bases separated the two germline ends. The CDR3 is 14 amino acids. In germline, CDR1 is SGHRS, CDR2 YFSETQ. As DNA, the CDR3 is TGCGCCAGCAGCTGGGGCACGACGGCTTCCGAGCAGTACTTC. This translates into CASSWGTTASEQYF. Filled out from reference TRBV5-1 and TRBJ2-7, the complete variable domain reads KAGVTQTPRYLIKTRGQQVTLSCSPISGHRSVSWYQQTPGQGLQFLFEYFSETQRNKGNFPGRFSGRQFSNSRSEMNVSTLELGDSALYLCASSWGTTASEQYFGPGTRLTVT.

The chain carries TRBV7-8 and TRBJ1-4, with D perhaps TRBD1 (5 bases). The germline V gene encodes CDR1 SGHVS and CDR2 FQNEAQ. V lost 4 bases and J lost 8, with 17 bases in between. The length of the CDR3 is 15 residues. The DNA for the CDR3 is TGTGCCAGCAGCTCCAGGACAACTTCTTGGGAAAAACTGTTTTTT. Its translation: CASSSRTTSWEKLFF. The variable domain in full, with the rest retrieved from reference TRBV7-8 and TRBJ1-4, is GAGVSQSPRYKVAKRGQDVALRCDPISGHVSLFWYQQALGQGPEFLTYFQNEAQLDKSGLPSDRFFAERPEGSVSTLKIQRTQQEDSAVYLCASSSRTTSWEKLFFGSGTQLSVL.

J is TRBJ2-7 and V is TRBV4-1; 9 bases are a match to TRBD2. The V gene's germline CDR1 is MGHRA and CDR2 YSYEKL. V dropped 2 bases and J dropped 4; count of bases not matched to a gene: 6. The length of the CDR3 is 15 residues. The CDR3 spells CASSQQTSGLYEQYF. Here the CDR3 DNA reads TGCGCCAGCAGCCAACAGACTAGCGGACTGTACGAGCAGTACTTC.

V gene TRBV7-9 combines with J gene TRBJ2-7; 8 positions match TRBD1. Unmatched junction bases numbered 14, after V lost 5 bases and J lost 2 bases. CDR3 length equals 17 residues. The germline gives CDR1 SEHNR, CDR2 FQNEAQ (reference sequence). The CDR3 DNA follows: TGTGCCAGCAGCCCCGCCGAACGGCAGGGGGCCACCTACGAGCAGTACTTC. Translated, it gives CASSPAERQGATYEQYF.

This chain joins TRBV5-1 and TRBJ2-1, with TRBD2 matching 16 bases. This CDR3 contains 16 residues. V trimming: 3 bases; J trimming: 5 bases; junction bases outside the gene matches: 2. CDR1 and CDR2 (germline): SGHRS, YFSETQ. The CDR3 nucleotides are TGCGCCAGCAGCTGGGGACTAGCGGGAGGGAACAATGAGCAGTTCTTC. Its protein is CASSWGLAGGNNEQFF.

The V call is TRBV5-1, the J call TRBJ2-7; the D gene is possibly TRBD2 (6 bases). The ends were cut back, 3 bases at V and 5 bases at J, with 15 bases in the middle. CDR1 SGHRS and CDR2 YFSETQ come from the germline V gene. This CDR3 comprises 14 residues. CDR3 in DNA: TGCGCCAGCAGCTCGCCGCACGGGGGAAACGAGCAGTACTTC. As protein: CASSSPHGGNEQYF. The whole variable domain, filled in from reference TRBV5-1 and TRBJ2-7, reads KAGVTQTPRYLIKTRGQQVTLSCSPISGHRSVSWYQQTPGQGLQFLFEYFSETQRNKGNFPGRFSGRQFSNSRSEMNVSTLELGDSALYLCASSSPHGGNEQYFGPGTRLTVT.

The rearrangement joins TRBV19 to TRBJ1-5; D gene unclear. V was cut by 6 bases and J by 0 bases, with 12 bases left in between. CDR3 size: 15 residues. Germline-derived CDR1 and CDR2 are LNHDA and SQIVND (reference sequence). The DNA of the CDR3 is TGTGCCAGTAGCGCGGGTCCCTATAGCAATCAGCCCCAGCATTTT. It yields the protein CASSAGPYSNQPQHF. Filled out from reference TRBV19 and TRBJ1-5, the complete variable domain reads DGGITQSPKYLFRKEGQNVTLSCEQNLNHDAMYWYRQDPGQGLRLIYYSQIVNDFQKGDIAEGYSVSREKKESFPLTVTSAQKNPTAFYLCASSAGPYSNQPQHFGDGTRLSIL.

The chain employs TRBV20-1 and TRBJ2-1, with D possibly matching TRBD1 (6 bases). CDR1 is DFQATT and CDR2 is SNEGSKA in the germline V gene (reference sequence). The CDR3 has 14 residues. V lost 3 bases, J lost 8 bases, and 17 bases lay in between. The DNA for the CDR3 is TGCAGTGCTAGTCCCACGGACAGTCTGGATGAGCAGTTCTTC. Encoded protein: CSASPTDSLDEQFF.

This clone has a handful of counts. J is TRBJ2-3 and V is TRBV6-4; 12 nucleotides line up with TRBD1. Germline trimming cut 6 bases from V and 0 bases from J; bases unmatched to any gene: 4. Germline CDR1 and CDR2: MRHNA and SNTAGT. The CDR3 totals 16 residues. The CDR3 nucleotides read TGTGCCAGCAGCACCGGGACAGGGGGCAGCACAGATACGCAGTATTTT. The encoded protein is CASSTGTGGSTDTQYF.

The chain uses TRBV4-1 and TRBJ1-4, with D tentatively TRBD1 (6 bases). The CDR3 sequence is 15 residues long. Germline V gene lookup returns CDR1 MGHRA and CDR2 YSYEKL. V was shortened by 1 base and J by 7 bases, with 13 bases between the two germline ends. CDR3 DNA sequence: TGCGCCAGCAGCCAAGGCCCGGCAGGGGCTGAAAAACTGTTTTTT. Protein sequence: CASSQGPAGAEKLFF.

The chain has TRBV2 and TRBJ2-2; TRBD1 matches 9 bases. V lost 7 bases, J lost 1 base, and 7 bases stayed unmatched. Germline CDR1 SNHLY, CDR2 FYNNEI. The CDR3 runs 16 residues. The CDR3 sequence is CASISNRGRNTGELFF. The CDR3 DNA sequence: TGTGCCAGCATCAGTAACAGGGGGCGGAACACCGGGGAGCTGTTTTTT.

In this sample, this clone turned up a few times. This rearrangement joins TRBV29-1 to TRBJ1-1, with 7 positions matching TRBD1. The CDR3 totals 15 residues. The ends lost 3 bases at V and 1 base at J; junction bases unmatched: 8. Germline loops: CDR1 SQVTM, CDR2 ANQGSEA. The CDR3 sequence: CSVETGSMKNTEAFF. The CDR3 DNA is TGCAGCGTTGAGACAGGGTCAATGAAGAACACTGAAGCTTTCTTT.

DNA of the CDR3: TGCAGTGCTCCTATCGTCGCTGAAGCTTTCTTT. Translating it yields CSAPIVAEAFF. The chain links TRBV20-1 to TRBJ1-1; no reliable D call. The CDR3 covers 11 residues. The germline CDR1 and CDR2 sequences are DFQATT and SNEGSKA (reference sequence). Trimming pared 5 bases from V and 6 bases from J, leaving 10 bases between.

The chain has TRBV5-5 and TRBJ2-7; tentative D call: TRBD1 (6 bases). Germline values: CDR1 SGHKS, CDR2 YYEKEE (reference sequence). CDR3 size: 16 residues. Trimming took off 4 bases at V and 3 bases at J, with 20 bases between the two ends. The CDR3 region is CASSQTTGINFYEQYF. CDR3 bases: TGTGCCAGCAGCCAGACCACAGGGATCAACTTCTACGAGCAGTACTTC.

The chain carries TRBV6-5 and TRBJ2-3; 11 nucleotides line up with TRBD1. CDR1 and CDR2 from the germline V gene are MNHEY and SVGAGI. The CDR3 contains 14 residues. V lost 6 bases, J lost 7 bases, and 6 bases stayed unmatched. CDR3 amino acids: CASRTGTGGNTQYF. As DNA, the CDR3 is TGTGCCAGCAGAACCGGGACAGGGGGAAATACGCAGTATTTT.